These 19 T cell receptor beta chains share one sample of origin, sequenced in a study of blood T cell repertoires in COVID-19. Assay used: immunoSEQ multiplex PCR; TCRdb lists only in-frame clones, some missing. The top ten clones hold over 3.5% of a sample with around 280,000 clones, around four fifths of them seen once. Sequenced material: peripheral blood. These receptors were taken from a woman between 45 and 60 years old with active or convalescent COVID-19.

The rearrangement links TRBV5-1 to TRBJ2-2; 7 bases fit TRBD1. The germline V gene encodes CDR1 SGHRS and CDR2 YFSETQ. The ends lost 2 bases at V and 2 bases at J; junction bases unmatched: 3. The CDR3 covers 15 residues. The CDR3 loop is CASSFTGVNTGELFF. CDR3 nucleotides: TGCGCCAGCAGCTTCACAGGGGTCAACACCGGGGAGCTGTTTTTT. The variable domain in full, with the rest retrieved from reference TRBV5-1 and TRBJ2-2, is KAGVTQTPRYLIKTRGQQVTLSCSPISGHRSVSWYQQTPGQGLQFLFEYFSETQRNKGNFPGRFSGRQFSNSRSEMNVSTLELGDSALYLCASSFTGVNTGELFFGEGSRLTVL.

The count of this clone is one. This sequence joins TRBV5-6 and TRBJ2-7; 7 bases are a match to TRBD1. Germline V lookup: CDR1 SGHDT, CDR2 YYEEEE. This CDR3 has 15 amino acids. The V segment lost 4 bases and the J segment 2 bases; nucleotides outside the gene matches: 9. The CDR3: CASSPRQGVPYEQYF. CDR3 sequence (DNA): TGTGCCAGCAGCCCCCGGCAGGGGGTCCCCTACGAGCAGTACTTC.

The rearrangement uses TRBV9 and TRBJ2-1; perhaps TRBD1 as D (6 bases). The CDR3 is 15 residues long. V lost 3 bases and J lost 9, with 19 bases in between. In germline, CDR1 is SGDLS, CDR2 YYNGEE. The CDR3 DNA follows: TGTGCCAGCAGCGACCGGGACACTCTAGGGGGTGAGCAGTTCTTC. This codes for CASSDRDTLGGEQFF.

The V call is TRBV5-1, the J call TRBJ2-4; a weak D match, TRBD2 (5 bases). The CDR3 has 17 residues. Trimming pared 1 base from V and 0 bases from J, leaving 14 bases between. In germline, CDR1 is SGHRS, CDR2 YFSETQ. In DNA, the CDR3 is TGCGCCAGCAGCTTGATCGGCGGGTTATTAGCCAAAAACATTCAGTACTTC. Its translation: CASSLIGGLLAKNIQYF.

The V gene is TRBV5-4, the J gene TRBJ1-6, with 7 bases identical to TRBD1. Germline trimming cut 1 base from V and 7 bases from J; bases unmatched to any gene: 11. CDR1 and CDR2 from the germline V gene are SGHNT and YYREEE (reference sequence). The CDR3 sequence is 17 residues long. CDR3 DNA sequence: TGTGCCAGCAGCTTGCCCGCAGGGGGTACAGGGAATTCACCCCTCCACTTT. It encodes CASSLPAGGTGNSPLHF.

This sequence joins TRBV5-5 and TRBJ2-1; tentatively, D is TRBD2 (5 bases). CDR1 SGHKS and CDR2 YYEKEE come from the germline V gene (reference sequence). The CDR3 contains 15 residues. Trimming pared 0 bases from V and 5 bases from J, leaving 12 bases between. The DNA for the CDR3 is TGTGCCAGCAGCTTGGGGCTAGCTCTTGACAATGAGCAGTTCTTC. Residues: CASSLGLALDNEQFF.

This clone was recorded once. This chain connects TRBV12-1 to TRBJ1-5; the table's TRBD1 call for D was not verified on the DNA. TRBV12-1 constitutes a pseudogene. The length of the CDR3 is 15 residues. CDR3 sequence reads: CASSSLRQGNQPQHF. The DNA of the CDR3 is TGTGCCAGCAGTTCGCTCCGACAGGGCAATCAGCCCCAGCATTTT.

The chain joins TRBV2 to TRBJ1-4, with D unclear. V dropped 8 bases and J dropped 8 bases, with 18 bases sitting between them. In germline, CDR1 is SNHLY, CDR2 FYNNEI. The CDR3 is 14 residues long. This chain's CDR3 is CASALGRESEKLFF. In DNA, the CDR3 is TGTGCCAGCGCCCTTGGGAGGGAGAGCGAAAAACTGTTTTTT.

This chain uses TRBV3-1 (or the pseudogene TRBV3-2) with TRBJ2-3; D is possibly TRBD2 (5 bases). The CDR3 totals 15 residues. Germline values: CDR1 LGHDT, CDR2 YNNKEL (reference sequence). V was trimmed by 1 base and J by 0 bases, leaving 8 bases between them. Written as DNA, the CDR3 is TGTGCCAGCAGCCAAGGACTATATAGCACAGATACGCAGTATTTT. This encodes CASSQGLYSTDTQYF.

This chain joins TRBV27 and TRBJ1-2, with D perhaps matching TRBD1 (6 bases). Between the trimmed V and J ends, which lost 6 bases and 5 bases, there was a span of 13 bases. The germline V gene encodes CDR1 MNHEY and CDR2 SMNVEV (reference sequence). The CDR3 covers 13 residues. In DNA form, the CDR3 reads TGTGCCAGCAGGCCGGGACACCTGTATGGCTACACCTTC. It specifies CASRPGHLYGYTF.

This clone has only a few counts. This sequence joins TRBV7-9 and TRBJ1-2, with TRBD1 matching over 8 bases. The CDR3 length is 18 residues. The trim removed 4 bases at V and 0 bases at J, leaving 13 bases unmatched. Germline CDR1 reads SEHNR; CDR2 reads FQNEAQ (reference sequence). The CDR3 sequence is CASSSTRDRRGPNYGYTF. In nucleotides, the CDR3 is TGTGCCAGCAGCTCCACCCGGGACAGGAGGGGTCCTAACTATGGCTACACCTTC.

The genes are TRBV7-9 and TRBJ2-1; 15 nucleotides agree with TRBD2. Germline V gene sequence: CDR1 SEHNR, CDR2 FQNEAQ (reference sequence). The CDR3 is 17 amino acids. Trimming took 4 bases from V and 3 from J; bases not matched to a gene: 4. The CDR3 reads CASSWGLAGGLYNEQFF. The CDR3, as DNA: TGTGCCAGCAGCTGGGGACTAGCGGGAGGCCTCTACAATGAGCAGTTCTTC.

This clone was recorded only once. This chain links TRBV5-3 with TRBJ2-7; 15 nucleotides line up with TRBD2. TRBV5-3 is treated as an ORF (open reading frame) with a function not yet certain. Germline trimming cut 5 bases from V and 3 bases from J; bases unmatched to any gene: 15. The CDR3 extends over 19 amino acids. In nucleotides, the CDR3 is TGTGCCAGAAGTAATCGGACTAGCGGGAGGGCAATCCCTGTCTACGAGCAGTACTTC. This translates into CARSNRTSGRAIPVYEQYF.

The chain uses TRBV2 and TRBJ2-2; 11 nucleotides agree with TRBD1. The trim removed 4 bases at V and 8 bases at J, leaving 9 bases unmatched. This CDR3 has 16 amino acids. The germline CDR1 and CDR2 sequences are SNHLY and FYNNEI. CDR3 in DNA: TGTGCCAGCAGTGTTGGACAGGGGGCCTTAGGTGGGGAGCTGTTTTTT. This sequence encodes CASSVGQGALGGELFF.

The V call is TRBV12-3 or TRBV12-4, the J call TRBJ2-2; D gene ambiguous. Deletions cut 4 bases from V and 4 bases from J, with 4 bases between. CDR3 length: 12 amino acids. In nucleotides, the CDR3 is TGTGCCAGCAGTTCTAGCACCGGGGAGCTGTTTTTT. It encodes CASSSSTGELFF.

This sequence joins TRBV5-1 and TRBJ2-1; D is unclear. Deletions cut 0 bases from V and 8 bases from J, with 6 bases between. CDR3 length: 12 residues. From germline, CDR1 is SGHRS and CDR2 YFSETQ. The CDR3 bases are TGCGCCAGCAGCTTGGCTTTCGATGAGCAGTTCTTC. This codes for CASSLAFDEQFF. Full variable domain (outside the CDR3, taken from reference TRBV5-1 and TRBJ2-1): KAGVTQTPRYLIKTRGQQVTLSCSPISGHRSVSWYQQTPGQGLQFLFEYFSETQRNKGNFPGRFSGRQFSNSRSEMNVSTLELGDSALYLCASSLAFDEQFFGPGTRLTVL.

The rearrangement links TRBV19 to TRBJ1-1; no clear D gene. Per germline, CDR1 LNHDA and CDR2 SQIVND (reference sequence). The CDR3 covers 15 residues. V lost 4 bases and J lost 0, with 12 bases in between. Here the CDR3 DNA reads TGTGCCAGTAGTAGGAGTGGTATCATGAACACTGAAGCTTTCTTT. Protein product: CASSRSGIMNTEAFF.

This chain links TRBV7-6 with TRBJ2-1; perhaps TRBD2 as D (6 bases). Germline CDR1 and CDR2: SGHVS and FNYEAQ. The V end lost 5 bases, the J end lost 0 bases, and 14 bases lay between the germline ends. The CDR3 length is 16 residues. The CDR3 here is CASSVPPGSSYNEQFF. The CDR3 DNA is TGTGCCAGCAGCGTCCCTCCCGGGAGCTCCTACAATGAGCAGTTCTTC.

V usage is TRBV19 and J usage is TRBJ2-1; 9 bases are a match to TRBD1. The V gene's germline CDR1 is LNHDA and CDR2 SQIVND (reference sequence). J gave up 7 bases and V 8 bases, and 24 bases lay outside the gene matches. CDR3 size: 19 residues. The CDR3 spells CASVRNRGHSDSFKNEQFF. In DNA, the CDR3 is TGTGCCAGTGTAAGAAACAGGGGGCATTCCGACTCATTCAAAAATGAGCAGTTCTTC. The complete variable domain, with remaining parts taken from reference TRBV19 and TRBJ2-1, reads DGGITQSPKYLFRKEGQNVTLSCEQNLNHDAMYWYRQDPGQGLRLIYYSQIVNDFQKGDIAEGYSVSREKKESFPLTVTSAQKNPTAFYLCASVRNRGHSDSFKNEQFFGPGTRLTVL.